Sequencing of this T cell receptor beta chain was carried out in a study of T cell repertoires in cytomegalovirus infection. Study context: Carrying CMV and the relevant HLA type showed in public TCR beta signatures.

Regarding this clonotype: As yet, its antigen is unknown.

Trimming stripped 6 bases from V and 0 bases from J, with 9 bases between. Per germline, CDR1 SGDLS and CDR2 YYNGEE. The CDR3 is made up of 13 amino acids. TCRdb passed the reads through MiXCR, listing each CDR3 protein once. The sample holds approximately 730,000 distinct CDR3 sequences, almost 30% seen once. The study, taken as a whole, reports: HLA-C-restricted TCR beta clonotypes specific for CMV led the ex vivo response.

The clonotype originates from a human donor in good health (CMV status not recorded). Some clones in this sample may be carry-over from other donors' samples. This chain connects TRBV9 to TRBJ1-1; D not certain. The sample was cultured CD8+ T cells from PBMCs, taken from culture after CMV antigen stimulation. CDR3 region: CASKDGLNTEAFF. CDR3 in DNA: TGTGCCAGCAAGGACGGGTTGAACACTGAAGCTTTCTTT.